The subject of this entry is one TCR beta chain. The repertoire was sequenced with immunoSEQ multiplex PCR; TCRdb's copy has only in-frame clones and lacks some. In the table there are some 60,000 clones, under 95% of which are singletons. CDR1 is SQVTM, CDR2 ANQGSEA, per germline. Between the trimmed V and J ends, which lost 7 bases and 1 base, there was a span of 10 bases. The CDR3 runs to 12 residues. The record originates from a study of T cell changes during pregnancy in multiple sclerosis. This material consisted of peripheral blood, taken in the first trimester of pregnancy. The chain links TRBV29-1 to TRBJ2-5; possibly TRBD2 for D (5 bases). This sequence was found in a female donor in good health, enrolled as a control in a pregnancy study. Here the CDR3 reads CSAVAPQETQYF. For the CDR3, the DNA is TGCAGCGCTGTAGCGCCCCAAGAGACCCAGTACTTC. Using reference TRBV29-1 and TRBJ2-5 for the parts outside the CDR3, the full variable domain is SAVISQKPSRDICQRGTSLTIQCQVDSQVTMMFWYRQQPGQSLTLIATANQGSEATYESGFVIDKFPISRPNLTFSTLTVSNMSPEDSSIYLCSAVAPQETQYFGPGTRLLVL.